This TCR beta chain came from a study of Ad26.COV2.S vaccination and SARS-CoV-2 variants. CDR1 and CDR2 (germline): MDHEN, SYDVKM. The length of the CDR3 is 12 residues. The ends were cut back, 9 bases at V and 2 bases at J, with 11 bases in the middle. Here immunoSEQ multiplex PCR was the method, and the copy in TCRdb shows in-frame clones only, minus some. The table lists under 550,000 clones, about nine tenths of them singletons. Notes on the study in general: Vaccine recipients had higher spike-specific TCR breadth than placebo recipients.

This clone appeared once. The antigen remains unidentified. Specified treatment: approximately 18 received Ad26.COV2.S at low or high dose, single or two shots; roughly 5 received placebo; per-sample allocation not given. Specimen acquisition occurred on day 63 following the initial vaccine or placebo injection. The source was peripheral blood, collected in a trial of Ad26.COV2.S vaccine versus placebo. This TCR derives from a person between 18 and 60 years old who received the Ad26.COV2.S COVID-19 vaccine or a placebo. The rearrangement uses TRBV28 and TRBJ2-7, with a possible D match to TRBD2 (6 bases). The CDR3 protein is CARGGGAYEQYF. Written as DNA, the CDR3 is TGTGCCAGGGGGGGAGGAGCCTACGAGCAGTACTTC.